This T cell receptor (beta chain) was sequenced in a study of response to subunit inactivated influenza vaccine. Trimming pared 5 bases from V and 0 bases from J, leaving 11 bases between. The germline gives CDR1 LNHNV, CDR2 YYDKDF (reference sequence). The CDR3 sequence is 15 residues long. The table lists this clonotype with a few counts. The antigen is not known. Study outcomes and limitations: Authors suggested few new T cells are recruited by each seasonal influenza vaccination.

TCRdb reprocessed the RT-PCR reads with MiXCR, giving one entry per CDR3 protein. The data show 590,000 or so distinct CDR3 sequences, about 14% seen once. The sequencing used PBMCs from blood, collected less than 15 days before vaccination. The origin of this receptor is a man between 45 and 60 years old who received an inactivated influenza vaccine. The chain has TRBV15 and TRBJ2-1, with no clear D. CDR3 sequence (DNA): TGTGCCACCAGCCGAACATCGATCTCCTACAATGAGCAGTTCTTC. Translation gives CATSRTSISYNEQFF.